These 15 T cell receptor beta chains were sequenced from one sample in a study of human versus mouse CDR3 diversity and MHC coevolution. Generated by immunoSEQ multiplex PCR, the TCRdb table keeps only in-frame clones and is missing some. The repertoire holds about 77,000 clones, with around 92% as singletons. Specimen: naive CD4+ T cells from blood. Subset specified: CD45RO-negative CD62L-positive naive CD4 T cells. All receptors derive from a person between 25 and 69 years old in good health.

The rearrangement uses TRBV18 and TRBJ1-2, with 11 bases fitting TRBD1. Germline V gene data show CDR1 as KGHSH and CDR2 as LQKENI. V was pared by 4 bases and J by 7 bases, with 11 bases of the junction left unmatched. The CDR3 totals 16 residues. The CDR3 bases are TGTGCCAGCTCACTGGGACAGGGGGTGTCCCAGCGTGGCTACACCTTC. It translates to CASSLGQGVSQRGYTF.

The count of this clone is one. This sequence joins TRBV5-1 and TRBJ2-5; D unresolved. CDR3 length: 14 amino acids. Per the germline V gene, CDR1 is SGHRS and CDR2 is YFSETQ. The V gene lost 0 bases and the J gene lost 5 bases, with 11 bases spanning the gap. The CDR3 here is CASSLELGRETQYF. CDR3 bases: TGCGCCAGCAGCTTGGAGCTAGGTCGGGAGACCCAGTACTTC. Using reference TRBV5-1 and TRBJ2-5 for the parts outside the CDR3, the full variable domain is KAGVTQTPRYLIKTRGQQVTLSCSPISGHRSVSWYQQTPGQGLQFLFEYFSETQRNKGNFPGRFSGRQFSNSRSEMNVSTLELGDSALYLCASSLELGRETQYFGPGTRLLVL.

The chain combines TRBV6-1 with TRBJ2-3; D remains unclear. Germline assignment: CDR1 MNHNS and CDR2 SASEGT. The CDR3 consists of 14 residues. The V and J ends lost 0 bases and 0 bases respectively, with 4 bases between them. CDR3 bases: TGTGCCAGCAGTGAAGCTGTAAGCACAGATACGCAGTATTTT. It specifies CASSEAVSTDTQYF.

In this sample, this clone turned up once. The rearrangement joins TRBV6-1 to TRBJ2-5, with 10 nucleotides matching TRBD2. The J segment lost 8 bases and the V segment lost 0 bases, leaving 6 bases of the junction unmatched. CDR1 is MNHNS, CDR2 SASEGT, per germline. The CDR3 extends over 15 amino acids. The CDR3 sequence: CASSEAISGRDTQYF. CDR3 in DNA: TGTGCCAGCAGTGAAGCGATAAGCGGGAGGGACACCCAGTACTTC.

The chain employs TRBV6-6 and TRBJ2-1; the match to TRBD2 covers 13 bases. This CDR3 is 15 amino acids long. Per germline, CDR1 MNHNY and CDR2 SVGAGI (reference sequence). Unmatched junction bases numbered 4, after V lost 7 bases and J lost 4 bases. The CDR3 loop reads CASKRGLAGYNEQFF. Here the CDR3 DNA reads TGTGCCAGCAAAAGGGGACTAGCGGGGTACAATGAGCAGTTCTTC.

This rearrangement joins TRBV7-9 to TRBJ2-7, with 10 positions matching TRBD1. The CDR3 spans 15 residues. Germline V gene sequence: CDR1 SEHNR, CDR2 FQNEAQ (reference sequence). The V gene end was trimmed by 5 bases and the J gene end by 3 bases; junction bases not matched to a gene: 7. This chain's CDR3 is CASSPGTGARYEQYF. DNA for the CDR3: TGTGCCAGCAGCCCAGGGACAGGGGCTCGCTACGAGCAGTACTTC.

The rearrangement joins TRBV5-1 to TRBJ2-7, with TRBD2 identical over 12 bases. This CDR3 contains 16 residues. Per germline, CDR1 SGHRS and CDR2 YFSETQ. Unmatched junction bases numbered 14, after V lost 7 bases and J lost 6 bases. CDR3 region: CASPPYETSGGSEQYF. CDR3 nucleotide sequence: TGCGCCAGCCCGCCATACGAGACTAGCGGGGGAAGCGAGCAGTACTTC.

This chain connects TRBV4-2 to TRBJ2-7; 7 bases are a match to TRBD2. Losses at the gene ends were 0 bases for V and 2 bases for J; bases not matched to a gene: 4. The germline CDR1 and CDR2 sequences are LGHNA and YNFKEQ. The CDR3 consists of 15 residues. In DNA, the CDR3 is TGTGCCAGCAGCCAAGACCAGCGGGGCCCCTACGAGCAGTACTTC. Its protein is CASSQDQRGPYEQYF.

V gene TRBV19 combines with J gene TRBJ2-1, with 9 bases matching TRBD1. The germline CDR1 and CDR2 sequences are LNHDA and SQIVND (reference sequence). V gave up 8 bases and J gave up 5 bases; unmatched junction bases: 13. This CDR3 has 16 amino acids. CDR3 region: CASAYTGTGSDNEQFF. The CDR3, as DNA: TGTGCCAGTGCATACACCGGGACAGGGTCAGACAATGAGCAGTTCTTC.

The chain carries TRBV7-8 and TRBJ1-4; D is ambiguous. The CDR3 runs 17 residues. Germline V gene data show CDR1 as SGHVS and CDR2 as FQNEAQ. The V end was cut by 4 bases, the J end by 0 bases, with 15 bases between. The CDR3 nucleotides are TGTGCCAGCAGCTCCTCCGGGATTCTACCAACTAATGAAAAACTGTTTTTT. It specifies CASSSSGILPTNEKLFF. The variable domain in full, completed from reference TRBV7-8 and TRBJ1-4, reads GAGVSQSPRYKVAKRGQDVALRCDPISGHVSLFWYQQALGQGPEFLTYFQNEAQLDKSGLPSDRFFAERPEGSVSTLKIQRTQQEDSAVYLCASSSSGILPTNEKLFFGSGTQLSVL.

This sequence joins TRBV14 and TRBJ2-1, with TRBD2 identical over 9 bases. In germline, CDR1 is SGHDN, CDR2 FVKESK. The V gene end was trimmed by 4 bases and the J gene end by 5 bases; junction bases not matched to a gene: 6. The CDR3 has 15 amino acids. This CDR3 reads CASSRGGTSHNEQFF. CDR3 in DNA: TGTGCCAGCAGCCGCGGGGGGACTAGCCACAATGAGCAGTTCTTC.

In its sample, this clone was seen once. CDR3: CASSRSPGPPGNEQYF. The CDR3 DNA reads TGTGCCAGTAGTCGTTCGCCGGGTCCCCCTGGCAACGAGCAGTACTTC. The chain combines TRBV19 with TRBJ2-7; no definite D call. CDR1 LNHDA and CDR2 SQIVND come from the germline V gene (reference sequence). CDR3 length equals 16 residues. Trimming pared 5 bases from V and 5 bases from J, leaving 22 bases between.

The chain combines TRBV19 with TRBJ1-2; D is ambiguous. With 5 bases removed from V and 4 bases from J, the gap between germline ends came to 5 bases. CDR1 is LNHDA and CDR2 is SQIVND in the germline V gene (reference sequence). The CDR3 runs 11 residues. As DNA, the CDR3 is TGTGCCAGTAGTTCGGTCTATGGCTACACCTTC. Translation: CASSSVYGYTF.

The chain joins TRBV7-3 to TRBJ2-5; 10 positions match TRBD1. J gave up 4 bases and V 5 bases, and 7 bases lay outside the gene matches. CDR3 length: 15 residues. Germline lookup yields CDR1 SGHTA and CDR2 FQGTGA. CDR3 nucleotides: TGTGCCAGCAGCACAACCGGGACAGGGGCAGAGACCCAGTACTTC. The encoded protein is CASSTTGTGAETQYF.

The chain employs TRBV5-1 and TRBJ2-3, with TRBD2 matching 10 bases. The germline V gene encodes CDR1 SGHRS and CDR2 YFSETQ. V gave up 4 bases and J gave up 0 bases; unmatched junction bases: 5. This CDR3 contains 16 residues. The CDR3 DNA reads TGCGCCAGCAGCGCAGGGACTAGCGCTAGCACAGATACGCAGTATTTT. It specifies CASSAGTSASTDTQYF.